Listed here are 13 T cell receptor beta chains from one sample, sequenced in a study of CD8+CD57+ T cells in acquired aplastic anemia. The use of genomic DNA as template underpinned the TCR beta VDJ and CDR3 profiling. TCRdb recomputed calls from the reads with MiXCR, one row per CDR3 protein. The table has more than 45,000 distinct CDR3 sequences, 70% to 80% seen once. Sequenced sample: sorted CD4+, CD8+, or CD8+CD57+ T cells (not recorded which) from PBMCs. The source of these receptors is a human donor in good health, serving as a control.

The chain carries TRBV29-1 and TRBJ2-5; weak D call: TRBD2 (6 bases). V lost 4 bases to trimming and J lost 5 bases, with 14 bases between them. The CDR3 length is 13 residues. Germline values: CDR1 SQVTM, CDR2 ANQGSEA. The CDR3 reads CSVVGGGEETQYF. The CDR3 nucleotides are TGCAGCGTTGTGGGTGGAGGGGAGGAGACCCAGTACTTC. The full variable domain, its missing parts supplied by reference TRBV29-1 and TRBJ2-5, is SAVISQKPSRDICQRGTSLTIQCQVDSQVTMMFWYRQQPGQSLTLIATANQGSEATYESGFVIDKFPISRPNLTFSTLTVSNMSPEDSSIYLCSVVGGGEETQYFGPGTRLLVL.

V is TRBV2 and J is TRBJ2-1; a possible D gene is TRBD2 (6 bases). Trimming took 4 bases from V and 6 from J, leaving 10 bases between them. There are 13 residues in the CDR3. The V gene's germline CDR1 is SNHLY and CDR2 FYNNEI. CDR3 region: CASSGGEFNEQFF. In DNA form, the CDR3 reads TGTGCCAGCAGTGGCGGGGAATTCAATGAGCAGTTCTTC.

The chain links TRBV19 to TRBJ1-6; 7 positions match TRBD1. CDR3 size: 15 residues. The junction had 10 bases not matched to a gene; V was cut back by 6 bases and J by 8 bases. Germline CDR1 is LNHDA and CDR2 is SQIVND (reference sequence). The CDR3 is CASRSPGQPYSPLHF. CDR3 in DNA: TGTGCCAGTAGAAGTCCGGGACAGCCGTATTCACCCCTCCACTTT.

This clonotype came up once. The chain employs TRBV20-1 and TRBJ2-3; D is undetermined. The CDR3 contains 13 residues. Per the germline V gene, CDR1 is DFQATT and CDR2 is SNEGSKA (reference sequence). The germline V and J ends were trimmed by 3 bases and 4 bases, with 11 bases remaining between them. CDR3 DNA sequence: TGCAGTGCTAGGTTGAGTTTGGCAGATACGCAGTATTTT. Translating gives CSARLSLADTQYF.

The rearrangement uses TRBV24-1 and TRBJ2-5; D might be TRBD2 (6 bases). CDR1 KGHDR and CDR2 SFDVKD come from the germline V gene. Trimming left V 0 bases short and J 2 bases short, with 12 bases between. The CDR3 spans 16 residues. CDR3 in DNA: TGTGCCACCAGTGATTTGGAGGAGGGACGACAAGAGACCCAGTACTTC. Translated, it gives CATSDLEEGRQETQYF.

The CDR3 here is CASRGPSRELFF. The CDR3 coding sequence is TGTGCCAGCAGGGGCCCTTCAAGGGAGCTGTTTTTT. The chain has TRBV7-2 and TRBJ2-2; D uncertain. The V end was cut by 6 bases, the J end by 9 bases, with 11 bases between. In germline, CDR1 is SGHTA, CDR2 FQGNSA. The CDR3 covers 12 residues. The variable domain in full, completed from reference TRBV7-2 and TRBJ2-2, reads GAGVSQSPSNKVTEKGKDVELRCDPISGHTALYWYRQSLGQGLEFLIYFQGNSAPDKSGLPSDRFSAERTGGSVSTLTIQRTQQEDSAVYLCASRGPSRELFFGEGSRLTVL.

The chain links TRBV10-3 to TRBJ1-2, with D hard to call. Trimming took off 4 bases at V and 8 bases at J, with 8 bases between the two ends. Germline CDR1 ENHRY, CDR2 SYGVKD. The CDR3 has 11 amino acids. The CDR3 DNA sequence: TGTGCCATCAGTGGGCCCAGAGGCTACACCTTC. Translating gives CAISGPRGYTF.

J is TRBJ2-7 and V is TRBV7-2, with a tentative D call TRBD2 (6 bases). This CDR3 has 14 amino acids. The germline V gene encodes CDR1 SGHTA and CDR2 FQGNSA. Trimming took off 5 bases at V and 1 base at J, with 12 bases between the two ends. The CDR3 sequence: CASSRGTGSYEQYF. The CDR3 DNA sequence: TGTGCCAGCAGCCGAGGGACTGGTTCCTACGAGCAGTACTTC.

The sample holds a few counts of this clonotype. This chain joins TRBV29-1 and TRBJ2-3, with 8 bases matching TRBD2. V trimming: 0 bases; J trimming: 1 base; junction bases outside the gene matches: 0. This CDR3 comprises 14 residues. In germline, CDR1 is SQVTM, CDR2 ANQGSEA. Here the CDR3 reads CSVEERGGTDTQYF. The CDR3 nucleotides are TGCAGCGTTGAAGAGCGGGGGGGCACAGATACGCAGTATTTT.

The V and J genes are TRBV15 and TRBJ2-5; TRBD2 agrees at 8 bases. Germline loops: CDR1 LNHNV, CDR2 YYDKDF (reference sequence). With 0 bases clipped from V and 0 bases from J, the junction kept 6 bases outside the gene matches. The length of the CDR3 is 17 residues. The DNA for the CDR3 is TGTGCCACCAGCAGAGATCCAAGCGGGGGAGACCAAGAGACCCAGTACTTC. This gives the protein CATSRDPSGGDQETQYF. The complete variable domain, with remaining parts taken from reference TRBV15 and TRBJ2-5, reads DAMVIQNPRYQVTQFGKPVTLSCSQTLNHNVMYWYQQKSSQAPKLLFHYYDKDFNNEADTPDNFQSRRPNTSFCFLDIRSPGLGDTAMYLCATSRDPSGGDQETQYFGPGTRLLVL.

The V call is TRBV7-9, the J call TRBJ2-7, with no clear D. The CDR3 loop spans 13 amino acids. Trimming cost V 2 bases and J 4 bases, with 9 bases left between them. Germline V gives CDR1 SEHNR, CDR2 FQNEAQ (reference sequence). The CDR3 DNA follows: TGTGCCAGCAGCTTATCTCCAAAATACGAGCAGTACTTC. Amino acid sequence: CASSLSPKYEQYF.

The CDR3 coding sequence is TGCAGCGCCGGTAATAGCGGGGCCGGGGAGCTGTTTTTT. Translating it yields CSAGNSGAGELFF. This sequence joins TRBV29-1 and TRBJ2-2; TRBD2 agrees at 8 bases. Trimming took 7 bases from V and 6 from J; bases not matched to a gene: 7. CDR3 length: 13 residues. Germline-derived CDR1 and CDR2 are SQVTM and ANQGSEA.

This clonotype showed up just a few times. This sequence joins TRBV10-3 and TRBJ2-1, with 8 bases aligning to TRBD2. This CDR3 is built from 14 residues. Germline V gives CDR1 ENHRY, CDR2 SYGVKD. J was trimmed by 10 bases and V by 0 bases; bases with no gene match: 5. CDR3 loop: CAISESSGTSEQFF. The CDR3 DNA reads TGTGCCATCAGTGAGTCTAGCGGGACATCCGAGCAGTTCTTC.